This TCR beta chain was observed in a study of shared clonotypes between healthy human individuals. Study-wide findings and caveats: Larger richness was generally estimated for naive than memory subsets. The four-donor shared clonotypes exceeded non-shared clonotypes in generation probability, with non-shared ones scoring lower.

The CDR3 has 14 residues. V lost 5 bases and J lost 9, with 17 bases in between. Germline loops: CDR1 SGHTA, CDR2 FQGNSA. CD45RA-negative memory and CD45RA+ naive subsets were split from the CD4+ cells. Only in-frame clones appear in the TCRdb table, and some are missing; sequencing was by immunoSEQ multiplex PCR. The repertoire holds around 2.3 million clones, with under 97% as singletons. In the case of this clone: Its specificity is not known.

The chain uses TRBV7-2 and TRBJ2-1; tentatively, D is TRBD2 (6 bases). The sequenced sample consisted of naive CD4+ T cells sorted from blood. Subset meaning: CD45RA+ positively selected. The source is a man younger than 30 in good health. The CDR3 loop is CASSVVGSIGEQFF. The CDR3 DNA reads TGTGCCAGCAGCGTGGTCGGGAGTATCGGTGAGCAGTTCTTC.